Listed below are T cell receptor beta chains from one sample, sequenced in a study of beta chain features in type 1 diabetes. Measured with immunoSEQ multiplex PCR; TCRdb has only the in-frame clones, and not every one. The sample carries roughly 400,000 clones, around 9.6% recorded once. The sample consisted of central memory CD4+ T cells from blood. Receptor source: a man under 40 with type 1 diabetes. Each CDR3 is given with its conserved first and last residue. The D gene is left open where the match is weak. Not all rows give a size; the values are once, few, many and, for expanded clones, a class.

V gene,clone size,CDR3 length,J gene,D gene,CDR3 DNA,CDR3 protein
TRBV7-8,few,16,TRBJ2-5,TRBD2,TGTGCCAGCAGCTTAGGACGGGGGGATGAGTTAGAGACCCAGTACTTC,CASSLGRGDELETQYF
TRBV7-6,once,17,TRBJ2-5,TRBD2,TGTGCCAGCAGCTTAGGACTAGCGGGAGGTAGAGGAGAGACCCAGTACTTC,CASSLGLAGGRGETQYF
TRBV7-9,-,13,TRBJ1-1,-,TGTGCCAGCAGCTTACAGGGCACCACTGAAGCTTTCTTT,CASSLQGTTEAFF
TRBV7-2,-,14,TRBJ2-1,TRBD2,TGTGCCAGCAGCTTAGGCGGGAGTCGTGGTGAGCAGTTCTTC,CASSLGGSRGEQFF
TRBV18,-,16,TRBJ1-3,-,TGTGCCAGCTCTTCAGCCGGACGGAACTCTGGAAACACCATATATTTT,CASSSAGRNSGNTIYF
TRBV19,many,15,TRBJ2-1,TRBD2,TGTGCCAGTAGCCTGATTTCTAGCGGGAGAGGTGAGCAGTTCTTC,CASSLISSGRGEQFF
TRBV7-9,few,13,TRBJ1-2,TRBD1,TGTGCCAGCAGCCCAACAGGGGGATGGGGCTACACCTTC,CASSPTGGWGYTF
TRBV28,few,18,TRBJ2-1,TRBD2,TGTGCCAGCAGTCCCGCTAGCGGGAGGGCCGCGGGGGGCAATGAGCAGTTCTTC,CASSPASGRAAGGNEQFF
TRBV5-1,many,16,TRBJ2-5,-,TGCGCCAGCAGCTTGACTAGTTCCCCTTCGGATCGGACCCAGTACTTC,CASSLTSSPSDRTQYF
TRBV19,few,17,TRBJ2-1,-,TGTGCCAGTAGTCCTTCGGGGGCCCGAGAACTATACAATGAGCAGTTCTTC,CASSPSGARELYNEQFF
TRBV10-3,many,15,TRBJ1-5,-,TGTGCCATCAGTGAGTCGGCAGGGAGAGACCAGCCCCAGCATTTT,CAISESAGRDQPQHF
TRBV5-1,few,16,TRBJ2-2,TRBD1,TGCGCCAGCAGCTTGGACGGACAGGCAGACACCGGGGAGCTGTTTTTT,CASSLDGQADTGELFF
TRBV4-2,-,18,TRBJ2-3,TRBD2,TGTGCCAGCAGCCAAGGAGGAGGACTAGCGGGAGGGCGGGATACGCAGTATTTT,CASSQGGGLAGGRDTQYF
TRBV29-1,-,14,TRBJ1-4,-,TGCAGCGTTGAGGCCGGGCCATCGGTAGGAAAACTGTTTTTT,CSVEAGPSVGKLFF
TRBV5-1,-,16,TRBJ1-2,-,TGCGCCAGCAGCTTGGGACACCCCTCCGGGGATGGGGGCTACACCTTC,CASSLGHPSGDGGYTF
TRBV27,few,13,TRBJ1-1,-,TGTGCCAGCAGTTCTTGGGACGGCGGAACGGCTTTCTTT,CASSSWDGGTAFF
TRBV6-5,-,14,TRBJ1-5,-,TGTGCCTCGGGACTGAGTGGGAGCAATCAGCCCCAGCATTTT,CASGLSGSNQPQHF
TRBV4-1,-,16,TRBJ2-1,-,TGCGCCAGCAGCCAAGATATAGCCCAATCCTACAATGAGCAGTTCTTC,CASSQDIAQSYNEQFF
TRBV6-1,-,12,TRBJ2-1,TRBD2,TGTGCCAGCCTCATTCCGGGGACTAGTCAGTTCTTC,CASLIPGTSQFF
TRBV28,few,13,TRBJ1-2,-,TGTGCCAGTATCGGGGGAGCTAACTATGGCTACACCTTC,CASIGGANYGYTF
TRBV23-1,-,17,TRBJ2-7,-,TGCGCCAGCAGTCAATCCCCCACGGCAACGGGGAGATACGAGCAGTACTTC,CASSQSPTATGRYEQYF
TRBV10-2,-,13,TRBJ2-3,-,TGCGCCAGCTCAGGTGGGACCACAGATACGCAGTATTTT,CASSGGTTDTQYF
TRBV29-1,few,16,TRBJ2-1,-,TGCAGCGTCGCCCTGAGGCAGGGGCCAGCCTACAATGAGCAGTTCTTC,CSVALRQGPAYNEQFF
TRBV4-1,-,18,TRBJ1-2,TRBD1,TGCGCCAGCAGCCAGACCCCGGGACAGGGGGCAACGGGCTATGACTACACCTTC,CASSQTPGQGATGYDYTF